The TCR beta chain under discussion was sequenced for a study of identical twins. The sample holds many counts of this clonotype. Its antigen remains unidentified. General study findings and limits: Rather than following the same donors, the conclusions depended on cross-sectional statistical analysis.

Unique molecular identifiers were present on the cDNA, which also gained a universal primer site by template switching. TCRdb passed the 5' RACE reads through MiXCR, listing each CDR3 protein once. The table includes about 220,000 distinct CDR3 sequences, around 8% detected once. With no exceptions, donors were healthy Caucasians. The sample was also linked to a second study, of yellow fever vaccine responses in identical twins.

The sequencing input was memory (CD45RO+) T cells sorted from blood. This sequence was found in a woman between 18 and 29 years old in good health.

CDR3 coding DNA: TGTGCCAGCAGTGACTCGCCCACCGGGGAGCTGTTTTTT. Protein: CASSDSPTGELFF. The gene calls are TRBV6-4 and TRBJ2-2; D is unclear. CDR1 MRHNA and CDR2 SNTAGT come from the germline V gene. The CDR3 contains 13 residues. V was trimmed by 0 bases and J by 4 bases, leaving 3 bases between them.